Presented here are 11 T cell receptor beta chains from one specimen sequenced in a study of cytomegalovirus exposure and HLA in healthy donors. This table comes from immunoSEQ multiplex PCR, and its TCRdb copy is limited to in-frame clones, with some not included. The table shows fewer than 150,000 clones, with 86% occurring only once. Sequencing was carried out using PBMCs. The receptors were gathered from a man in his late teens or twenties in good health and CMV-seronegative.

The chain uses TRBV27 and TRBJ2-7; D possibly corresponds to TRBD1 (6 bases). The CDR3 is made up of 18 amino acids. The V end was cut by 6 bases, the J end by 2 bases, with 26 bases between. The germline V gene encodes CDR1 MNHEY and CDR2 SMNVEV (reference sequence). The DNA for the CDR3 is TGTGCCAGCAGCCCAGCCACAATCACAGGGACCCTTACCTACGAGCAGTACTTC. This sequence encodes CASSPATITGTLTYEQYF.

J is TRBJ2-2 and V is TRBV6-1, with 10 bases lining up with TRBD1. Trimming cost V 2 bases and J 0 bases; bases outside gene matches: 9. Germline CDR1 and CDR2: MNHNS and SASEGT. CDR3 length: 19 amino acids. This CDR3 reads CASSEMWDRGAANTGELFF. In DNA form, the CDR3 reads TGTGCCAGCAGTGAAATGTGGGACAGGGGAGCCGCGAACACCGGGGAGCTGTTTTTT.

V usage is TRBV5-1 and J usage is TRBJ1-5; no clear D. Looked up from germline, CDR1 is SGHRS and CDR2 is YFSETQ. Trimming removed 0 bases from V and 6 bases from J, with 7 bases in between. This CDR3 has 13 amino acids. As DNA, the CDR3 is TGCGCCAGCAGCTTGGACGGCGGTCAGCCCCAGCATTTT. Residues: CASSLDGGQPQHF.

This chain joins TRBV28 and TRBJ2-3; D may be TRBD2 (6 bases). In germline, CDR1 is MDHEN, CDR2 SYDVKM. The CDR3 totals 16 residues. V dropped 7 bases and J dropped 0 bases, with 17 bases sitting between them. Written as DNA, the CDR3 is TGTGCCAGCACCGCTGGGGGAGGCCGAAGCACAGATACGCAGTATTTT. Translated: CASTAGGGRSTDTQYF. Using reference TRBV28 and TRBJ2-3 for the parts outside the CDR3, the full variable domain is DVKVTQSSRYLVKRTGEKVFLECVQDMDHENMFWYRQDPGLGLRLIYFSYDVKMKEKGDIPEGYSVSREKKERFSLILESASTNQTSMYLCASTAGGGRSTDTQYFGPGTRLTVL.

In its sample, this clone was seen once. The V and J genes are TRBV18 and TRBJ1-2; TRBD1 matches 7 bases. CDR1 and CDR2 from the germline V gene are KGHSH and LQKENI. The CDR3 has 14 amino acids. V shed 2 bases, J shed 3 bases, and the junction held 3 bases outside the gene matches. Here the CDR3 DNA reads TGTGCCAGCTCACCATTACAGGGGTACTATGGCTACACCTTC. It yields the protein CASSPLQGYYGYTF.

The chain is built from TRBV13 and TRBJ1-1; D may be TRBD1 (5 bases). The CDR3 sequence is 14 residues long. Germline V gene data show CDR1 as PRHDT and CDR2 as FYEKMQ (reference sequence). Trimming cost V 11 bases and J 1 base, with 17 bases left between them. In nucleotides, the CDR3 is TGTGCCTCAAGTGGGGTAAGGGGGAACACTGAAGCTTTCTTT. Protein product: CASSGVRGNTEAFF.

The rearrangement links TRBV19 to TRBJ2-5, with D maybe TRBD1 (6 bases). The V gene's germline CDR1 is LNHDA and CDR2 SQIVND (reference sequence). This CDR3 region has 15 residues. V lost 5 bases, J lost 5 bases, and 18 bases lay in between. The CDR3 DNA follows: TGTGCCAGTAGTTCCTTGGGGGCCGGCGGGGAGACCCAGTACTTC. Translation: CASSSLGAGGETQYF.

The chain has TRBV30 and TRBJ2-1, with a possible D match to TRBD2 (6 bases). The V gene's germline CDR1 is GTSNPN and CDR2 SVGIG (reference sequence). V was cut by 8 bases and J by 6 bases, with 20 bases left in between. This CDR3 has 14 residues. In nucleotides, the CDR3 is TGTGCCGGGCGACTAGGAGCGTCTGGCAATGAGCAGTTCTTC. Its translation: CAGRLGASGNEQFF.

V usage is TRBV5-6 and J usage is TRBJ2-7; maybe TRBD1 (6 bases). The CDR3 consists of 12 residues. V dropped 4 bases and J dropped 3 bases, with 8 bases sitting between them. CDR1 and CDR2 (germline): SGHDT, YYEEEE. The chain's CDR3 is CASSRTDYEQYF. The CDR3 DNA follows: TGTGCCAGCAGCCGGACAGACTACGAGCAGTACTTC.

The rearrangement joins TRBV18 to TRBJ2-2, with TRBD1 matching 7 bases. This CDR3 is 14 amino acids long. Per the germline V gene, CDR1 is KGHSH and CDR2 is LQKENI. V shed 6 bases, J shed 6 bases, and the junction held 7 bases outside the gene matches. The chain's CDR3 is CASSTTGAAGELFF. In nucleotides, the CDR3 is TGTGCCAGCTCCACCACAGGGGCCGCCGGGGAGCTGTTTTTT.

The chain couples TRBV6-1 to TRBJ2-7; tentatively, D is TRBD2 (5 bases). Per the germline V gene, CDR1 is MNHNS and CDR2 is SASEGT. The length of the CDR3 is 15 residues. The V end lost 1 base, the J end lost 4 bases, and 14 bases lay between the germline ends. CDR3: CASSEVVGVAYEQYF. The DNA of the CDR3 is TGTGCCAGCAGTGAAGTTGTGGGAGTGGCTTACGAGCAGTACTTC.